Listed below are T cell receptor beta chains from one sample, sequenced in a study of T cell responses to AZD1222 COVID-19 vaccine. Some clones are missing from TCRdb's copy, which holds only in-frame ones; the method was immunoSEQ multiplex PCR. The data show 60,000 to 85,000 clones, approximately 81% seen once. Sequencing was performed on peripheral blood, taken on day 0 of AZD1222 vaccination. The receptors shown here come from an adult in good health. The CDR3 runs from the conserved cysteine through the conserved F or W. Fields, in order: clone size, J gene, V gene, D gene, CDR3 protein, CDR3 DNA. The D gene is left open where the match is weak. Some rows have no size entry. The others give once, few or many, or a class for an expanded clone.

.,TRBJ1-1,TRBV30,.,CAWSGPGMNTEAFF,TGTGCCTGGAGTGGCCCAGGCATGAACACTGAAGCTTTCTTT
.,TRBJ2-3,TRBV3-1/TRBV3-2,.,CASSQSPGDTQYF,TGTGCCAGCAGCCAATCGCCCGGAGATACGCAGTATTTT
.,TRBJ1-5,TRBV6-5,.,CASTESYSNQPQHF,TGTGCCAGCACCGAGTCTTATAGCAATCAGCCCCAGCATTTT
.,TRBJ2-3,TRBV30,.,CAWSVKAGLTDTQYF,TGTGCCTGGAGTGTAAAGGCGGGGCTCACAGATACGCAGTATTTT
.,TRBJ2-3,TRBV2,.,CASKERPLTDTQYF,TGTGCCAGCAAAGAGCGCCCGTTAACAGATACGCAGTATTTT
.,TRBJ2-3,TRBV5-6,.,CASSRGDTQYF,TGTGCCAGCAGCCGGGGAGATACGCAGTATTTT
once,TRBJ1-4,TRBV19,.,CASGLYSVDEKLFF,TGTGCCAGTGGGTTATACAGCGTGGATGAAAAACTGTTTTTT
.,TRBJ1-1,TRBV6-6,.,CASSTTQGGDTEAFF,TGTGCCAGCAGTACCACACAGGGTGGGGACACTGAAGCTTTCTTT
.,TRBJ1-2,TRBV29-1,TRBD1,CSALRAGGGYTF,TGCAGCGCCCTGAGGGCAGGGGGGGGCTACACCTTC
.,TRBJ2-1,TRBV29-1,TRBD2,CSVGGTSGRGEQFF,TGCAGCGTGGGGGGGACTAGCGGGAGAGGGGAGCAGTTCTTC
few,TRBJ2-1,TRBV29-1,.,CSVMKDNEQFF,TGCAGCGTTATGAAGGACAATGAGCAGTTCTTC
.,TRBJ1-2,TRBV11-2,.,CASRGLPGGGRAGYTF,TGTGCCAGCCGCGGTTTGCCGGGGGGCGGAAGAGCAGGCTACACCTTC
.,TRBJ1-5,TRBV19,TRBD1,CATSQGARQPQHF,TGTGCCACCTCCCAGGGGGCGAGGCAGCCCCAGCATTTT
.,TRBJ1-5,TRBV6-6,TRBD1,CASRPQGQIQPQHF,TGTGCCAGCAGACCACAGGGGCAAATACAGCCCCAGCATTTT
.,TRBJ2-7,TRBV25-1,.,CASSDGVNDEQYF,TGTGCCAGCAGTGACGGGGTTAACGACGAGCAGTACTTC
.,TRBJ2-5,TRBV2,.,CASRGPGGETQYF,TGTGCCAGCAGGGGGCCGGGTGGAGAGACCCAGTACTTC
once,TRBJ2-5,TRBV5-5,.,CASSYSGLQETQYF,TGTGCCAGCAGCTACTCAGGGTTACAAGAGACCCAGTACTTC
once,TRBJ2-7,TRBV11-3,.,CASSLRSGSYEQYF,TGTGCCAGCAGCTTACGCAGCGGATCCTACGAGCAGTACTTC
.,TRBJ1-5,TRBV4-2,.,CASSQSDLGPQHF,TGTGCCAGCAGCCAGTCCGATTTGGGGCCCCAGCATTTT
.,TRBJ1-1,TRBV6-5,.,CASSYSNGLNTEAFF,TGTGCCAGCAGTTACTCGAACGGGTTGAACACTGAAGCTTTCTTT
.,TRBJ1-1,TRBV29-1,.,CSVSLGFTEAFF,TGCAGCGTTTCTCTGGGTTTCACTGAAGCTTTCTTT
once,TRBJ2-5,TRBV5-6,.,CASSSGTVQETQYF,TGTGCCAGCAGCTCAGGGACGGTCCAAGAGACCCAGTACTTC
.,TRBJ1-1,TRBV7-9,.,CASSLAGVANTEAFF,TGTGCCAGCAGCTTAGCAGGGGTGGCAAACACTGAAGCTTTCTTT
.,TRBJ2-7,TRBV6-2/TRBV6-3,.,CASSSGSYYEQYF,TGTGCCAGCAGTTCAGGGAGTTACTACGAGCAGTACTTC
.,TRBJ1-1,TRBV11-3,.,CASSRQVGGNTEAFF,TGTGCCAGCTCCCGACAGGTCGGTGGGAACACTGAAGCTTTCTTT
.,TRBJ2-3,TRBV5-8,TRBD1,CASSSMVQGAEDTQYF,TGTGCCAGCAGCAGTATGGTACAGGGGGCGGAAGATACGCAGTATTTT